This TCR beta chain was obtained from a study of blood T cell repertoires in COVID-19. Looking at the study overall: Whether acute or convalescent, the COVID-19 samples came from the United States, Italy and Spain. PBMCs, B-cell-depleted T cells, or T cells provided the cDNA or gDNA that made up the material.

From germline, CDR1 is KGHSH and CDR2 LQKENI. This CDR3 region has 16 residues. The V segment lost 3 bases and the J segment 2 bases; nucleotides outside the gene matches: 4. Original methodology: Counts of nucleated cells, estimated from reference gene primer amplification, were obtained. Only in-frame clones appear in the TCRdb table, and some are missing; sequencing was by immunoSEQ multiplex PCR. That table supplies the V and J calls and clone size; D and trimming were determined from the DNA. The table shows about 11,000 clones, with 80% to 90% occurring only once. V usage is TRBV18 and J usage is TRBJ2-3; 11 bases map to TRBD2. The sequencing input was peripheral blood. The origin of this receptor is a human donor in a cohort sampled during active COVID-19. Written as DNA, the CDR3 is TGTGCCAGCTCACCCCTAGCGGGGGGTAACACAGATACGCAGTATTTT. Translated, it gives CASSPLAGGNTDTQYF.